This T cell receptor (beta chain) came from a study of T cell responses to AZD1222 COVID-19 vaccine. Findings and caveats of the study: The study found Spike-specific TCR breadth and depth rose after two AZD1222 doses. It was only after the peak T cell response that any repertoires were sampled.

Of note for this clone: Its antigen is not known.

The table came from immunoSEQ multiplex PCR; TCRdb's copy has only in-frame clones and leaves some out. The sample has hundreds of thousands of clones; roughly 91% are singletons. Deletions cut 3 bases from V and 3 bases from J, with 8 bases between. This CDR3 comprises 13 residues. The germline V gene encodes CDR1 SEHNR and CDR2 FQNEAQ (reference sequence). The TCR sequence derives from an adult in good health. Sequencing was performed on peripheral blood, taken on day 0 of MenACWY control vaccination. The chain couples TRBV7-9 to TRBJ2-5, with D hard to call. The CDR3: CASSLYPEETQYF. The DNA of the CDR3 is TGTGCCAGCAGCTTGTATCCGGAAGAGACCCAGTACTTC.